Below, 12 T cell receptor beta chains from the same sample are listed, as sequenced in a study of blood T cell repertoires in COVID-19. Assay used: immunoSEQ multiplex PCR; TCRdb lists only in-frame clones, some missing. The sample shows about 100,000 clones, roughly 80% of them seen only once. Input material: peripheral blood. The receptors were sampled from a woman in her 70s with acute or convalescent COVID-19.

Here the CDR3 DNA reads TGCGCCAGCAGCCAAGTCGGGGCAGGGGGCGATGTTAACACTGAAGCTTTCTTT. It is translated as CASSQVGAGGDVNTEAFF. The chain recombines TRBV4-3 with TRBJ1-1; 8 bases are a match to TRBD1. Germline V CDR1 and CDR2: LGHNA, YSLEER. This CDR3 is 18 amino acids long. V was clipped by 1 base and J by 2 bases; unmatched bases: 12.

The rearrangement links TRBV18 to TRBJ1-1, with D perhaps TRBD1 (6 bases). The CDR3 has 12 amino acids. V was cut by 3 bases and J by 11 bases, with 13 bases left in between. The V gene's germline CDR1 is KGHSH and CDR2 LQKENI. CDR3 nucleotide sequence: TGTGCCAGCTCACCCACGACAGGAAACGCTTTCTTT. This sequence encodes CASSPTTGNAFF.

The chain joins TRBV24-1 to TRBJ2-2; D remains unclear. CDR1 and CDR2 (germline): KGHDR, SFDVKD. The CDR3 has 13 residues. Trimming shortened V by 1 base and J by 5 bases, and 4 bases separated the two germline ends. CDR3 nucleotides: TGTGCCACCAGTGATTTTAGAACCGGGGAGCTGTTTTTT. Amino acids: CATSDFRTGELFF.

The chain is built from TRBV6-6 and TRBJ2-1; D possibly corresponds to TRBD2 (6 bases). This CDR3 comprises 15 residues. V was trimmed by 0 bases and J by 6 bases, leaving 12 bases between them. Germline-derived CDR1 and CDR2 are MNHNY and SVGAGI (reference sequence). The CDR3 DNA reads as TGTGCCAGCAGTTACTCGGTCCAGGGAGGCAATGAGCAGTTCTTC. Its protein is CASSYSVQGGNEQFF.

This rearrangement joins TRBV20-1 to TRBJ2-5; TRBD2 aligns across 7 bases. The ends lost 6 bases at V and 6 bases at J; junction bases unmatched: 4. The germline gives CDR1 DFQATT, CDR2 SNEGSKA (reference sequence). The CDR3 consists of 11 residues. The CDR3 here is CSARTSQTQYF. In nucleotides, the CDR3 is TGCAGTGCCCGGACTAGTCAGACCCAGTACTTC.

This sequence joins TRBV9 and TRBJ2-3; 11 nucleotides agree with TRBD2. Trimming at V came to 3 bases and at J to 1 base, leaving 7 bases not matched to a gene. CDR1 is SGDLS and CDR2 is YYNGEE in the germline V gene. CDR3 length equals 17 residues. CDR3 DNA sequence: TGTGCCAGCAGCGAAATGACTAGCGGGGCCGGCACAGATACGCAGTATTTT. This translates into CASSEMTSGAGTDTQYF.

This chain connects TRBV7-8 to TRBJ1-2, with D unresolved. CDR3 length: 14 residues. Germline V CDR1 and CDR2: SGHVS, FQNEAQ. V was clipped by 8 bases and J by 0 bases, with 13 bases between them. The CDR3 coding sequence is TGTGCCAGCGGAAAGTCCGGGTCTAACTATGGCTACACCTTC. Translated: CASGKSGSNYGYTF. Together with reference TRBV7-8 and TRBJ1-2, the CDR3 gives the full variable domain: GAGVSQSPRYKVAKRGQDVALRCDPISGHVSLFWYQQALGQGPEFLTYFQNEAQLDKSGLPSDRFFAERPEGSVSTLKIQRTQQEDSAVYLCASGKSGSNYGYTFGSGTRLTVV.

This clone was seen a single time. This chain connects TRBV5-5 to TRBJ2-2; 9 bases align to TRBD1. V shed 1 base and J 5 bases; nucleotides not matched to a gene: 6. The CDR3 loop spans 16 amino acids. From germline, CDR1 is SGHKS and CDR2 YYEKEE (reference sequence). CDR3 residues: CASSLHGGTGTGELFF. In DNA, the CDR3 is TGTGCCAGCAGCTTGCACGGGGGGACAGGGACCGGGGAGCTGTTTTTT.

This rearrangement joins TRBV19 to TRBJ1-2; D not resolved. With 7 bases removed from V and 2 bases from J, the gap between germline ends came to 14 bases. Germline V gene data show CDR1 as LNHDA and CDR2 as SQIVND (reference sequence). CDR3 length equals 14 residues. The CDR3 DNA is TGTGCCAGTATCGACTCGTACGGGAACTATGGCTACACCTTC. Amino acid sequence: CASIDSYGNYGYTF.

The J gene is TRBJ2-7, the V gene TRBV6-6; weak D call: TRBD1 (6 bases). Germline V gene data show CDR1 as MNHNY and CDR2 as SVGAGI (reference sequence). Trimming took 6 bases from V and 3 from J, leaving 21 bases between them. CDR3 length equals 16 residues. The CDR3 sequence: CASSHLLQGLNYEQYF. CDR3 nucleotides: TGTGCCAGCAGCCACCTATTACAGGGATTGAACTACGAGCAGTACTTC.

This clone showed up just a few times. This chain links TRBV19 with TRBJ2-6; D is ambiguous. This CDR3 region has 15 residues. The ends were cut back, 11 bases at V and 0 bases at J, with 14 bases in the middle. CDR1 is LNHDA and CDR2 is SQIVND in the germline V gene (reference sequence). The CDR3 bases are TGTGCCTCAAACGCACTGAGCTCTGGGGCCAACGTCCTGACTTTC. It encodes CASNALSSGANVLTF.

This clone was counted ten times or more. The DNA of the CDR3 is TGTGCCAGCAGCCGAGAGGGTCGGGGAGGCTACACCTTC. Residues: CASSREGRGGYTF. This chain connects TRBV5-8 to TRBJ1-2; D ambiguous. The CDR3 runs 13 residues. V lost 4 bases and J 8 bases, leaving 15 bases between the germline ends. Germline V gene sequence: CDR1 SGHTS, CDR2 YDEGEE. Supplemented by reference TRBV5-8 and TRBJ1-2, the full variable domain reads EAGVTQSPTHLIKTRGQQATLRCSPISGHTSVYWYQQALGLGLQFLLWYDEGEERNRGNFPPRFSGRQFPNYSSELNVNALELEDSALYLCASSREGRGGYTFGSGTRLTVV.